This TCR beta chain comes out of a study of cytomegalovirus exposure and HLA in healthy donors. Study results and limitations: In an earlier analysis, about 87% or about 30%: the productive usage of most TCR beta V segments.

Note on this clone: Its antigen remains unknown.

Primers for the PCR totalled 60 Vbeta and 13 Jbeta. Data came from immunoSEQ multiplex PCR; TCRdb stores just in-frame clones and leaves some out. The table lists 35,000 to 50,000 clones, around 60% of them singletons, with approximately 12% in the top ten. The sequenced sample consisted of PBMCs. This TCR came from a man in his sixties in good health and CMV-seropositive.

The CDR3, as DNA: TGTGCCAGCAGCCATATCCGGGATATGAACACCGGGGAGCTGTTTTTT. It encodes CASSHIRDMNTGELFF. This chain connects TRBV14 to TRBJ2-2; D is perhaps TRBD2 (5 bases). Deletions cut 3 bases from V and 1 base from J, with 12 bases between. Germline V gives CDR1 SGHDN, CDR2 FVKESK. CDR3 length: 16 amino acids. Full variable domain (missing parts from reference TRBV14 and TRBJ2-2): EAGVTQFPSHSVIEKGQTVTLRCDPISGHDNLYWYRRVMGKEIKFLLHFVKESKQDESGMPNNRFLAERTGGTYSTLKVQPAELEDSGVYFCASSHIRDMNTGELFFGEGSRLTVL.